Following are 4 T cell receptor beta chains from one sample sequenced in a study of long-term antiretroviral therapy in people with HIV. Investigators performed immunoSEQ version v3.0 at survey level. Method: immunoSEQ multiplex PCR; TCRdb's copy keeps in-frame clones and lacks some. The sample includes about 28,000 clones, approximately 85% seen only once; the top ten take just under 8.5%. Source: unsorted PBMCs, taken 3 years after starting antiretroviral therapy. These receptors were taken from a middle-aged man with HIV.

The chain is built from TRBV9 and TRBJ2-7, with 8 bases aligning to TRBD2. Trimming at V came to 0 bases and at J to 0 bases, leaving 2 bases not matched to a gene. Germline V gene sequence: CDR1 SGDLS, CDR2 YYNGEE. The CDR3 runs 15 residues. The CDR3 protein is CASSVGSGSSYEQYF. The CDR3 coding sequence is TGTGCCAGCAGCGTAGGAAGCGGGAGCTCCTACGAGCAGTACTTC.

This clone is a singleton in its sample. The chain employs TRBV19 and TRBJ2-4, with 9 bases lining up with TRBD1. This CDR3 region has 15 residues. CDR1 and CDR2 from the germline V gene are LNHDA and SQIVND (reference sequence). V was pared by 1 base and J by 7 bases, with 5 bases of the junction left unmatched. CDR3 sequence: CASSIGTGVHNIQYF. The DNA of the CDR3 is TGTGCCAGTAGTATAGGGACAGGGGTACATAACATTCAGTACTTC.

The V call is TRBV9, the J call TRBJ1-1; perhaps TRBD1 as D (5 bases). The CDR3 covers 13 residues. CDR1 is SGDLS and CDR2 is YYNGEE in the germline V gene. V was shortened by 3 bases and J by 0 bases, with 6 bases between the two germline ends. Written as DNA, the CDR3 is TGTGCCAGCAGCGGACAGCTGAACACTGAAGCTTTCTTT. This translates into CASSGQLNTEAFF.

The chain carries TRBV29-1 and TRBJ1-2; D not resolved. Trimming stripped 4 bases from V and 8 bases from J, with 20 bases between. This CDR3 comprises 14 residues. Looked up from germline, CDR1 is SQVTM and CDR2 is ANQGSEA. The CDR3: CSVGLRTMNGGYTF. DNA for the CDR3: TGCAGCGTTGGCCTCCGAACGATGAATGGGGGCTACACCTTC.